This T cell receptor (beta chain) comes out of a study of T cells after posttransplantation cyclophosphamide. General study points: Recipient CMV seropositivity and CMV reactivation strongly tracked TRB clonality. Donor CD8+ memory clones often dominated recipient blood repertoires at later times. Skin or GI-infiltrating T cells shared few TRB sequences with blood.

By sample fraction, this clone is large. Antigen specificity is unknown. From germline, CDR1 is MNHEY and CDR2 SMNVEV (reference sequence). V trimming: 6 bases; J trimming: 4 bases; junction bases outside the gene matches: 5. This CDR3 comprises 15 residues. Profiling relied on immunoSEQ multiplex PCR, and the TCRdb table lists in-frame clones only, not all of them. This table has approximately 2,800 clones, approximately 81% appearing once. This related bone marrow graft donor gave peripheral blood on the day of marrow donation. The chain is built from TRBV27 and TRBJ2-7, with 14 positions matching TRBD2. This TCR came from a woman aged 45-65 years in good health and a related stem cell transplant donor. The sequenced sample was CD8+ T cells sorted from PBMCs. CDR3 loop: CASRGTSGSIYEQYF. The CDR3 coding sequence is TGTGCCAGCAGGGGGACTAGCGGGAGTATATACGAGCAGTACTTC.